The next 2 T cell receptor beta chains were all read from a single sample in a study of identical twins. TCRdb analysed the 5' RACE reads with MiXCR anew, one entry per CDR3 protein. The table has around 650,000 distinct CDR3 sequences, 7.1% seen once. These same data were also listed under a study on yellow fever vaccine responses in identical twins.

Material for sequencing was PBMCs. The origin of the receptors is a woman aged 18-35 years in good health.

The chain carries TRBV12-3 or TRBV12-4 and TRBJ2-5; 7 nucleotides line up with TRBD1. The junction had 4 bases not matched to a gene; V was cut back by 4 bases and J by 5 bases. The CDR3 runs to 13 residues. For the CDR3, the DNA is TGTGCCAGCAGTTCACAGGGGTACGAGACCCAGTACTTC. It translates to CASSSQGYETQYF.

The sample holds a few counts of this clonotype. The chain links TRBV6-2 or TRBV6-3 to TRBJ2-7, with D unclear. Per the germline V gene, CDR1 is MNHEY and CDR2 is SVGEGT. The CDR3 spans 12 residues. V gave up 8 bases and J gave up 4 bases, with 12 bases separating them. DNA for the CDR3: TGTGCCAGCCGGCTAGATAGGTACGAGCAGTACTTC. Amino acids: CASRLDRYEQYF.